One and the same sample provided the 19 T cell receptor beta chains below, sequenced in a study of blood T cell repertoires in COVID-19. Measured with immunoSEQ multiplex PCR; TCRdb has only the in-frame clones, and not every one. The sample has roughly 230,000 clones, 65% to 85% seen once; the top ten hold less than 5.5%. The sample taken for sequencing was peripheral blood. The receptors shown here come from a man in his fifties or sixties with active or convalescent COVID-19.

The chain uses TRBV30 and TRBJ1-2, with no clear D. Germline V gene sequence: CDR1 GTSNPN, CDR2 SVGIG (reference sequence). The length of the CDR3 is 13 residues. Trimming shortened V by 2 bases and J by 1 base, and 8 bases separated the two germline ends. The CDR3 spells CAWSYADNYGYTF. The DNA of the CDR3 is TGTGCCTGGAGTTACGCGGATAACTATGGCTACACCTTC.

The V and J genes are TRBV9 and TRBJ2-3, with TRBD1 as a possible D gene (6 bases). V was cut by 6 bases and J by 1 base, with 15 bases left in between. Germline V CDR1 and CDR2: SGDLS, YYNGEE. This CDR3 spans 15 amino acids. The DNA of the CDR3 is TGTGCCAGCAACCTCCAGGGGCAGGGCACAGATACGCAGTATTTT. This encodes CASNLQGQGTDTQYF.

This clone was observed a handful of times. The chain recombines TRBV7-3 with TRBJ1-1; TRBD1 aligns across 12 bases. The CDR3 length is 13 residues. The V segment lost 5 bases and the J segment 9 bases; nucleotides outside the gene matches: 4. From germline, CDR1 is SGHTA and CDR2 FQGTGA. CDR3 region: CASSRDRGLKAFF. The CDR3 DNA reads TGTGCCAGCAGCCGGGACAGGGGGCTTAAAGCTTTCTTT.

V usage is TRBV5-1 and J usage is TRBJ2-7; weak D call: TRBD1 (6 bases). This CDR3 region has 15 residues. Germline values: CDR1 SGHRS, CDR2 YFSETQ. Trimming took 4 bases from V and 3 from J, leaving 17 bases between them. The CDR3 spells CASSPRAGTNYEQYF. DNA of the CDR3: TGCGCCAGCAGCCCCAGGGCAGGGACAAACTACGAGCAGTACTTC.

The chain carries TRBV12-5 and TRBJ1-1; possible D gene TRBD1, 6 bases. CDR1 and CDR2 from the germline V gene are LGHNT and FRNRAP. CDR3 length equals 12 residues. V shed 1 base and J shed 11 bases, with 11 bases lying between them. The CDR3 coding sequence is TGTGCTAGTGGTTTGGCACAGGGACGGGCTTTCTTT. Protein product: CASGLAQGRAFF.

The chain employs TRBV4-3 and TRBJ2-1; 7 bases are a match to TRBD1. This CDR3 has 17 amino acids. The J segment lost 0 bases and the V segment lost 1 base, leaving 6 bases of the junction unmatched. The V gene's germline CDR1 is LGHNA and CDR2 YSLEER. CDR3 bases: TGCGCCAGCAGCCAAGTGGGACCAGGGGGCTCCTACAATGAGCAGTTCTTC. It specifies CASSQVGPGGSYNEQFF.

The chain is built from TRBV7-3 and TRBJ2-7, with 7 nucleotides matching TRBD2. Germline CDR1 is SGHTA and CDR2 is FQGTGA. This CDR3 has 15 amino acids. V shed 2 bases and J 3 bases; nucleotides not matched to a gene: 7. The CDR3, as DNA: TGTGCCAGCAGCTTAGGTACCGGGGGGATCTACGAGCAGTACTTC. Amino acid sequence: CASSLGTGGIYEQYF.

The sample holds one count of this clone. The genes are TRBV6-5 and TRBJ2-7, with TRBD2 identical over 10 bases. The germline gives CDR1 MNHEY, CDR2 SVGAGI. The CDR3 covers 15 residues. The V gene end was trimmed by 7 bases and the J gene end by 0 bases; junction bases not matched to a gene: 6. As DNA, the CDR3 is TGTGCCAGCACCGTTCTAGCGGGGGCCTCCTACGAGCAGTACTTC. As protein: CASTVLAGASYEQYF.

J is TRBJ2-7 and V is TRBV6-2 or TRBV6-3; D uncertain. The CDR3 spans 13 residues. Germline assignment: CDR1 MNHEY and CDR2 SVGEGT. Between the trimmed V and J ends, which lost 3 bases and 4 bases, there was a span of 10 bases. The CDR3 DNA is TGTGCCAGCAGTTATTTAAGAGAGTACGAGCAGTACTTC. Translated: CASSYLREYEQYF.

Only one count was recorded for this clone. The rearrangement uses TRBV6-2 or TRBV6-3 and TRBJ1-5; D may be TRBD1 (5 bases). This CDR3 is built from 11 residues. The V end lost 5 bases, the J end lost 11 bases, and 10 bases lay between the germline ends. Germline-derived CDR1 and CDR2 are MNHEY and SVGEGT. CDR3 amino acids: CASSGGVAQHF. The CDR3 DNA is TGTGCCAGCAGTGGGGGGGTAGCCCAGCATTTT.

The V gene is TRBV11-2, the J gene TRBJ2-7, with 7 bases fitting TRBD1. The CDR3 sequence is 15 residues long. CDR1 and CDR2 from the germline V gene are SGHAT and FQNNGV. After removal of 5 bases from V and 0 bases from J, the junction contained 7 bases not matched to a gene. Written as DNA, the CDR3 is TGTGCCAGCAGCCCTACGGACAGGTTCTCCTACGAGCAGTACTTC. This sequence encodes CASSPTDRFSYEQYF.

The chain links TRBV10-3 to TRBJ1-6; D might be TRBD1 (5 bases). The CDR3 is made up of 14 amino acids. V was clipped by 6 bases and J by 5 bases, with 11 bases between them. Germline lookup yields CDR1 ENHRY and CDR2 SYGVKD. The CDR3 sequence: CAIRDDSDNSPLHF. CDR3 sequence (DNA): TGTGCCATCAGGGACGACAGTGATAATTCACCCCTCCACTTT.

This rearrangement joins TRBV19 to TRBJ1-2, with 9 bases identical to TRBD1. The CDR3 extends over 15 amino acids. The junction had 8 bases not matched to a gene; V was cut back by 5 bases and J by 4 bases. Germline V CDR1 and CDR2: LNHDA, SQIVND (reference sequence). The DNA of the CDR3 is TGTGCCAGTAGTCGGGACAGGGAGCTTGGCTATGGCTACACCTTC. Amino acid sequence: CASSRDRELGYGYTF.

The chain uses TRBV7-8 and TRBJ1-2; unclear D gene. V was trimmed by 1 base and J by 3 bases, leaving 15 bases between them. The CDR3 runs 16 residues. CDR1 and CDR2 (germline): SGHVS, FQNEAQ. In nucleotides, the CDR3 is TGTGCCAGCAGCTTAGACCGCGCGTCCCAGGACTATGGCTACACCTTC. Amino acid sequence: CASSLDRASQDYGYTF.

V gene TRBV7-8 combines with J gene TRBJ1-1, with D possibly TRBD1 on 5 matching bases. Germline CDR1 SGHVS, CDR2 FQNEAQ. V shed 1 base and J shed 8 bases, with 8 bases lying between them. This CDR3 contains 12 residues. The CDR3 nucleotides are TGTGCCAGCAGCTTAGGGCAGGGCGAAGCTTTCTTT. Its translation: CASSLGQGEAFF.

This chain connects TRBV28 to TRBJ2-2; TRBD1 matches 7 bases. J lost 5 bases, V lost 6 bases, and 6 bases had no gene match. Germline CDR1 and CDR2: MDHEN and SYDVKM. The CDR3 is 14 amino acids. In DNA form, the CDR3 reads TGTGCCAGCAGACCGGGACAGACGACCGGGGAGCTGTTTTTT. This gives the protein CASRPGQTTGELFF.

The chain has TRBV5-1 and TRBJ1-6, with TRBD1 matching over 7 bases. The germline gives CDR1 SGHRS, CDR2 YFSETQ. Germline trimming cut 2 bases from V and 10 bases from J; bases unmatched to any gene: 9. This CDR3 has 15 residues. The CDR3 sequence is CASSLWQGDGSPLHF. The CDR3 region has the DNA TGCGCCAGCAGCTTATGGCAGGGGGACGGGTCACCCCTCCACTTT.

The chain employs TRBV10-3 and TRBJ1-3; the match to TRBD1 covers 7 bases. Germline CDR1 reads ENHRY; CDR2 reads SYGVKD. This CDR3 has 14 amino acids. The trim removed 10 bases at V and 0 bases at J, leaving 6 bases unmatched. The CDR3 is CATGQGGSGNTIYF. CDR3 bases: TGTGCCACCGGTCAGGGGGGCTCTGGAAACACCATATATTTT.

The rearrangement joins TRBV5-8 to TRBJ2-7; 9 bases line up with TRBD1. Trimming took 0 bases from V and 2 from J; bases not matched to a gene: 3. There are 15 residues in the CDR3. CDR1 SGHTS and CDR2 YDEGEE come from the germline V gene. CDR3 in DNA: TGTGCCAGCAGCTTGGCCGGGACAGGGACCTACGAGCAGTACTTC. Amino acid sequence: CASSLAGTGTYEQYF.